Listed below are T cell receptor beta chains from one sample, sequenced in a study of long-term antiretroviral therapy in people with HIV. TCRdb's table, derived via immunoSEQ multiplex PCR, lists solely in-frame clones and lacks some. The table lists roughly 19,000 clones, 82% of them singletons. The material was unsorted PBMCs, obtained around 2.5 years after starting antiretroviral therapy. These receptor sequences come from a man aged 35 to 55 with HIV. CDR3s include the opening cysteine and the closing phenylalanine or tryptophan. Each record gives: V gene, D gene, CDR3 length, clone size, J gene, CDR3 protein, CDR3 DNA. D genes are given only for firm matches. The size entry is marked missing in some rows and otherwise reads once, few, many or a size class.

TRBV10-2	NA	14	NA	TRBJ2-1	CASSEVAPNNEQFF	TGCGCCAGCAGTGAGGTAGCCCCTAACAATGAGCAGTTCTTC
TRBV5-8	NA	13	NA	TRBJ1-5	CASSFDSNQPQHF	TGTGCCAGCAGCTTTGATAGCAATCAGCCCCAGCATTTT
TRBV5-4	NA	15	NA	TRBJ1-2	CASSSRRESNYGYTF	TGTGCCAGCAGCAGTCGGAGGGAATCCAACTATGGCTACACCTTC
TRBV4-1	TRBD2	14	few	TRBJ2-7	CASSSQNGGVEQYF	TGCGCCAGCAGCAGTCAGAACGGGGGGGTGGAGCAGTACTTC
TRBV6-6	NA	13	NA	TRBJ2-1	CASSLPTYNEQFF	TGTGCCAGCAGTTTACCGACCTACAATGAGCAGTTCTTC
TRBV27	NA	13	few	TRBJ1-2	CASRTGGGVGYTF	TGTGCCAGCAGGACCGGAGGGGGAGTTGGCTACACCTTC
TRBV19	TRBD1	14	few	TRBJ1-2	CASSIQQGANGYTF	TGTGCCAGTAGTATCCAACAGGGGGCGAATGGCTACACCTTC
TRBV11-2	TRBD2	15	few	TRBJ2-7	CASSKGSGGTYEQYF	TGTGCCAGCAGCAAGGGGAGCGGGGGGACCTACGAGCAGTACTTC
TRBV9	TRBD1	18	NA	TRBJ1-3	CASSVDPGTGGPGNTIYF	TGTGCCAGCAGCGTAGATCCCGGGACAGGGGGTCCTGGAAACACCATATATTTT
TRBV7-9	NA	12	NA	TRBJ1-1	CASGQRNTEAFF	TGTGCCAGCGGACAGCGGAACACTGAAGCTTTCTTT